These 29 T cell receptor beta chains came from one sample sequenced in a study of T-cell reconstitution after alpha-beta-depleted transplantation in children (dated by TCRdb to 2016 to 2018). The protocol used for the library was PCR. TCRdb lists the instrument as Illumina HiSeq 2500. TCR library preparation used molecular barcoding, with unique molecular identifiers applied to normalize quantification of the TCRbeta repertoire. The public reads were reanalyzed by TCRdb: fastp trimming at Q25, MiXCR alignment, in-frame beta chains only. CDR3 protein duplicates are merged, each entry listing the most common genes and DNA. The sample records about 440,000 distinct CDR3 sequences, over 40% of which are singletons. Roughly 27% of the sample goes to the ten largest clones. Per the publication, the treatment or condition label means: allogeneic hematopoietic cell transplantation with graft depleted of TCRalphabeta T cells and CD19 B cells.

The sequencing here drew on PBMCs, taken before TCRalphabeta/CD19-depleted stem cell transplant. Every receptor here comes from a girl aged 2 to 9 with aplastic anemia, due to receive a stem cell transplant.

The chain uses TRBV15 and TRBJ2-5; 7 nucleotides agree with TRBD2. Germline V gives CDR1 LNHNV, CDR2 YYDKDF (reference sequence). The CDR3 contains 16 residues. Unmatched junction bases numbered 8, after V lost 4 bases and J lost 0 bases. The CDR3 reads CATSTASGLYQETQYF. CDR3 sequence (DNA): TGTGCCACCAGCACCGCTAGCGGACTGTACCAAGAGACCCAGTACTTC.

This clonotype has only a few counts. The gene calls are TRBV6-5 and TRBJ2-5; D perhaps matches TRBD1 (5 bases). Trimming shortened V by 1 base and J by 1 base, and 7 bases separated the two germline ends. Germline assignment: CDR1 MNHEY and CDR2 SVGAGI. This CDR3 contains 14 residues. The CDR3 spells CASSYWQGQETQYF. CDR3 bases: TGTGCCAGCAGTTACTGGCAGGGCCAAGAGACCCAGTACTTC.

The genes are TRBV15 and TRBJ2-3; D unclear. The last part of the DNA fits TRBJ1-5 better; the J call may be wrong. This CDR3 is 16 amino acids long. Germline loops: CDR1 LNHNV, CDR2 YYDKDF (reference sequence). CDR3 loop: CATSSDLAGVSDTQHF. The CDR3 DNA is TGTGCCACCAGCAGTGATCTAGCGGGAGTCTCCGATACGCAGCATTTT.

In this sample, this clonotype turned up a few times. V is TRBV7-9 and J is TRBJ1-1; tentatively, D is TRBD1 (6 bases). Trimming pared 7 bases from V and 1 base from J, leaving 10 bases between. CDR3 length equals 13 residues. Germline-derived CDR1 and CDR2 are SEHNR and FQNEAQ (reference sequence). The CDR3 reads CASIGQTNTEAFF. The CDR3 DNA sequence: TGTGCCAGCATAGGACAGACGAACACTGAAGCTTTCTTT.

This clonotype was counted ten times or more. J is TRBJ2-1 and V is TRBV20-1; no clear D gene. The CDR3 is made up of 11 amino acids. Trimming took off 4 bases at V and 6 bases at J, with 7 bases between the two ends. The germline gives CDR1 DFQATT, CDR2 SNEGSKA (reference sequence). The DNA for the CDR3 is TGCAGTGCTACCAAAGGCAATGAGCAGTTCTTC. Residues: CSATKGNEQFF.

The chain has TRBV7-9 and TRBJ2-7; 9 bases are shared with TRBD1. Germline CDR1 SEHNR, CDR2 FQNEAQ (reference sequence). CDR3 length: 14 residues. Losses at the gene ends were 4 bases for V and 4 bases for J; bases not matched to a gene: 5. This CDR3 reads CASSSDRGNYEQYF. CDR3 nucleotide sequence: TGTGCCAGCAGCTCCGACAGGGGGAATTACGAGCAGTACTTC.

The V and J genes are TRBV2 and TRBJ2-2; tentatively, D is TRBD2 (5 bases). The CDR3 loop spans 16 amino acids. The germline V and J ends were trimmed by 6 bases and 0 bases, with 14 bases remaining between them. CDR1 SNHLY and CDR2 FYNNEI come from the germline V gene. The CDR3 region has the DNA TGTGCCAGCAGAGGGTTATACGGGACGAACACCGGGGAGCTGTTTTTT. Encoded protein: CASRGLYGTNTGELFF.

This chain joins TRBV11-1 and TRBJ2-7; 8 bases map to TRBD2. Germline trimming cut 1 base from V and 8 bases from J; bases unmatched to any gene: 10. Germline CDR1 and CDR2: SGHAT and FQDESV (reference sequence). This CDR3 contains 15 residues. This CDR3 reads CASSLDPAGERQQYF. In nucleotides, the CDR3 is TGTGCCAGCAGCTTAGACCCAGCGGGAGAGCGCCAGCAGTACTTC.

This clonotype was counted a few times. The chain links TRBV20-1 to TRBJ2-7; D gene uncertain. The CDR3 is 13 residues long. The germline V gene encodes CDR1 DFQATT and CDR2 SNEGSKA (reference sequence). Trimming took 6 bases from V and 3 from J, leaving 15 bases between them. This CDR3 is CSACGSMCYEQYF. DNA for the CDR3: TGCAGTGCCTGTGGGTCCATGTGCTACGAGCAGTACTTC.

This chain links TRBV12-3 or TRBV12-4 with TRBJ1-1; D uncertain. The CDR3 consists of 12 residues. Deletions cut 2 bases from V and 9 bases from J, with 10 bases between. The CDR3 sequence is CASSLHNSKAFF. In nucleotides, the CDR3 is TGTGCCAGCAGTTTACACAACTCTAAAGCTTTCTTT.

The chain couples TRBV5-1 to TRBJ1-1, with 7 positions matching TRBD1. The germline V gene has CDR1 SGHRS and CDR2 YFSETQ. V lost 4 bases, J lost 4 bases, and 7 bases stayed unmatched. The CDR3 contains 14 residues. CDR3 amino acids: CASSLGQRGTEAFF. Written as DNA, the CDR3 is TGCGCCAGCAGCCTGGGACAGCGTGGCACTGAAGCTTTCTTT.

The CDR3 nucleotides are TGTGCCAGCAGCCCGATCCGAGGGAGCTTTACCTACGAGCAGTACTTC. It codes for CASSPIRGSFTYEQYF. The chain has TRBV3-1 and TRBJ2-7; D may be TRBD2 (5 bases). Germline CDR1 reads LGHDT; CDR2 reads YNNKEL (reference sequence). V lost 4 bases, J lost 2 bases, and 18 bases lay in between. The CDR3 runs to 16 residues.

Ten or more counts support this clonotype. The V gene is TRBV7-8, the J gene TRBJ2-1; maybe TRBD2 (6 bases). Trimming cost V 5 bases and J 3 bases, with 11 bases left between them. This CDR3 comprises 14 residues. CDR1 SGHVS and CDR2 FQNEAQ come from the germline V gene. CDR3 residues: CASSPGGDYNEQFF. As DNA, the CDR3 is TGTGCCAGCAGCCCGGGCGGGGACTACAATGAGCAGTTCTTC.

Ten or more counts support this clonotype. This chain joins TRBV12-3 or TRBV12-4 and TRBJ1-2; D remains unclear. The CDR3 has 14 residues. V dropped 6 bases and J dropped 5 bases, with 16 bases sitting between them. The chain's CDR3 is CASSLTSRPYGYTF. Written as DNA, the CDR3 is TGTGCCAGCAGCCTGACAAGCAGACCTTATGGCTACACCTTC.

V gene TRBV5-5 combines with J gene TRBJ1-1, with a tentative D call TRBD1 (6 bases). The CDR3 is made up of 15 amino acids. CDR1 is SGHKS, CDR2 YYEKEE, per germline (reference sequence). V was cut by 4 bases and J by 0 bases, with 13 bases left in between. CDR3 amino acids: CASSPDGDMNTEAFF. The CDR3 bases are TGTGCCAGCAGCCCTGACGGGGACATGAACACTGAAGCTTTCTTT.

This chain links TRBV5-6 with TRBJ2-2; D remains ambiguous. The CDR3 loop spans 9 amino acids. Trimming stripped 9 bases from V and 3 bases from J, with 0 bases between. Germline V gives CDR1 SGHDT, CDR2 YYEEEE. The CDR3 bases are TGTGCCAACACCGGGGAGCTGTTTTTT. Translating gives CANTGELFF. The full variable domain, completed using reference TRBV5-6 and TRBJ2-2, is DAGVTQSPTHLIKTRGQQVTLRCSPKSGHDTVSWYQQALGQGPQFIFQYYEEEERQRGNFPDRFSGHQFPNYSSELNVNALLLGDSALYLCANTGELFFGEGSRLTVL.

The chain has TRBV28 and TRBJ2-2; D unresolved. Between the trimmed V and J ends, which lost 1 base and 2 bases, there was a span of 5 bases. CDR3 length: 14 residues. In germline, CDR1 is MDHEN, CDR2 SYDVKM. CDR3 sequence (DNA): TGTGCCAGCAGTTTATTCGCCAACACCGGGGAGCTGTTTTTT. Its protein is CASSLFANTGELFF.

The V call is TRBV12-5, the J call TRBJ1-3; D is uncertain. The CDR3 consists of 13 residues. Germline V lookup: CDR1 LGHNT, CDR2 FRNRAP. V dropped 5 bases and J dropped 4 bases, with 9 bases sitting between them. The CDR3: CASGRSGGNTIYF. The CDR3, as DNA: TGTGCTAGTGGTCGATCGGGGGGAAACACCATATATTTT.

The CDR3 loop is CSASRGGTGNQPQHF. In nucleotides, the CDR3 is TGCAGTGCTAGCCGCGGGGGGACGGGCAATCAGCCCCAGCATTTT. The V and J genes are TRBV20-1 and TRBJ1-5, with D possibly being TRBD1 (5 bases). The CDR3 is 15 residues long. CDR1 DFQATT and CDR2 SNEGSKA come from the germline V gene (reference sequence). Trimming took 3 bases from V and 2 from J, leaving 14 bases between them.

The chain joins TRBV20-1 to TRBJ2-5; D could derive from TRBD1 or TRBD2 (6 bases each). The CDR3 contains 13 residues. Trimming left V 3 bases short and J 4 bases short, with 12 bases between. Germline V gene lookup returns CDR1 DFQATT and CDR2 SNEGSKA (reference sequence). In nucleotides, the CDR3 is TGCAGTGCTAGTTTGGGGGGCAGAGAGACCCAGTACTTC. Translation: CSASLGGRETQYF.

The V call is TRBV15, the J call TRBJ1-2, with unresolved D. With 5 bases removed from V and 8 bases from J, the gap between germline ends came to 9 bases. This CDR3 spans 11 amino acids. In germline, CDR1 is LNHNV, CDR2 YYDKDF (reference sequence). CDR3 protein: CATSSYVGYTF. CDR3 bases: TGTGCCACCAGCTCCTACGTCGGCTACACCTTC.

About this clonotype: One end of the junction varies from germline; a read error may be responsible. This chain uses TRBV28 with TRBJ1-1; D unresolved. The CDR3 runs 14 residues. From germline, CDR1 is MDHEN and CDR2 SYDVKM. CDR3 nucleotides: TGTCCCAGCAGTTTAGTCAGACGGAACACTGAAGCTTTCTTT. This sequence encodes CPSSLVRRNTEAFF.

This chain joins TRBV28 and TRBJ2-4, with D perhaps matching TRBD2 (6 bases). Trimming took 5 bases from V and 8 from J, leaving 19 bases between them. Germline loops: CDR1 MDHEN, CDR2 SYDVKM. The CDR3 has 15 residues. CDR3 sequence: CASSPGSGVEDIQYF. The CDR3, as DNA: TGTGCCAGCAGTCCAGGATCGGGGGTTGAGGACATTCAGTACTTC.

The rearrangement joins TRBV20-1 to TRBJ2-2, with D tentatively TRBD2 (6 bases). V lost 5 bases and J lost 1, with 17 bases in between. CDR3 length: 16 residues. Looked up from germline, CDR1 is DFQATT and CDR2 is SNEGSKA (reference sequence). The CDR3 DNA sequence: TGCAGTGCTCCTTGGCGGCTAGCGAGGAACACCGGGGAGCTGTTTTTT. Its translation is CSAPWRLARNTGELFF.

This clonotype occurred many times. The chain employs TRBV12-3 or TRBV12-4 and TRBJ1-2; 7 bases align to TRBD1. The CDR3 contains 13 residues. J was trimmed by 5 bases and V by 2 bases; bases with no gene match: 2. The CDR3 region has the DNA TGTGCCAGCAGTTTAACAGGGGCATATGGCTACACCTTC. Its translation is CASSLTGAYGYTF.

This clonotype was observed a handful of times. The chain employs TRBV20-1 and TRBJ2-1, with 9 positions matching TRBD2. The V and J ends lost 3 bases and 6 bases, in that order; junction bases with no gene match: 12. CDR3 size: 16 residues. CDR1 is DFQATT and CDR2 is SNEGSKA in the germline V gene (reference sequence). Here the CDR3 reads CSARSLGGRAPNEQFF. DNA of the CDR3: TGCAGTGCTAGGAGTTTAGGCGGGAGGGCTCCCAATGAGCAGTTCTTC.

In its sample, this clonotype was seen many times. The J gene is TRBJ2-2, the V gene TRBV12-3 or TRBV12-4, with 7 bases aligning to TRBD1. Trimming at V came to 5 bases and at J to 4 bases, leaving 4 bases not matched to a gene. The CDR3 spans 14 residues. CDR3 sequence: CASSPDRATGELFF. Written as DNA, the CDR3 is TGTGCCAGCAGTCCAGACAGGGCCACCGGGGAGCTGTTTTTT.

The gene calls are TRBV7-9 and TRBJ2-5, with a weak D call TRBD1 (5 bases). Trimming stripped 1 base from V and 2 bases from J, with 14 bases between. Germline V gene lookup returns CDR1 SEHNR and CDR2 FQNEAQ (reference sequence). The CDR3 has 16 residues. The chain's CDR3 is CASSLGYDRLQETQYF. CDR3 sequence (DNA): TGTGCCAGCAGCTTAGGATACGACAGATTGCAAGAGACCCAGTACTTC.

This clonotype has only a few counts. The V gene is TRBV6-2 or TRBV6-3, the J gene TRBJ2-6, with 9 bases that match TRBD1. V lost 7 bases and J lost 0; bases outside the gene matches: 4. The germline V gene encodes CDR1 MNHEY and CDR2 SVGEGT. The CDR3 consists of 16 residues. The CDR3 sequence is CASTGQGNSGANVLTF. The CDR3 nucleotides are TGTGCCAGCACGGGACAGGGAAACTCTGGGGCCAACGTCCTGACTTTC.